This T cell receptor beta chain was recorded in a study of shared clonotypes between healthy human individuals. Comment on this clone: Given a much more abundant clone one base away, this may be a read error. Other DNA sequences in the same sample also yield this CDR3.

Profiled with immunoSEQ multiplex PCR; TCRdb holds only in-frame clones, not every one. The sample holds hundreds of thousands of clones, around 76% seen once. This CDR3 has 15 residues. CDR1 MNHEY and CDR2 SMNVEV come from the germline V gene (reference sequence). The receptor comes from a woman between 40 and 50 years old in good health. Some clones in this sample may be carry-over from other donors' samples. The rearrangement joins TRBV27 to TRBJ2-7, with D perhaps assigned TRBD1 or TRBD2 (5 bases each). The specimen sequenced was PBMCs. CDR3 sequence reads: CASSIGTDSSYEQYF. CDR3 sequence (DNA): TGTGCTAGCAGTATAGGGACGGATAGCTCCTACGAGCAGTACTTC.